This T cell receptor (beta chain) originates from a study of blood T cell repertoires in COVID-19. Study as a whole: Italy, Spain and the United States were the sources of the convalescent and acute COVID-19 samples. T cells, B-cell-depleted T cells, or PBMCs provided the cDNA or gDNA that served as material.

This CDR3 region has 16 residues. With 4 bases clipped from V and 2 bases from J, the junction kept 3 bases outside the gene matches. Germline assignment: CDR1 SEHNR and CDR2 FQNEAQ (reference sequence). In the original analysis: The authors estimated nucleated cell counts from reference gene primer amplification. The method was immunoSEQ multiplex PCR; TCRdb's version includes in-frame clones alone and lacks a portion of them. V, J and clone size derive from that table, while D and trimming were established from the DNA sequence. The table lists some 250,000 clones, roughly 80% of them singletons. The clonotype was recovered from a woman aged 18-30 years with acute or convalescent COVID-19. The sequenced sample was peripheral blood. The chain recombines TRBV7-9 with TRBJ2-4; 12 nucleotides agree with TRBD2. The CDR3 bases are TGTGCCAGCAGCTCACTAGCGGGAGGTCCCAAAAACATTCAGTACTTC. Its protein product is CASSSLAGGPKNIQYF.